The entry below gives a single T cell receptor (beta chain) sequence along with its context. The antigen is not known. The V gene's germline CDR1 is SGDLS and CDR2 YYNGEE. The length of the CDR3 is 15 residues. Trimming took 4 bases from V and 3 from J; bases not matched to a gene: 7. Template switching, a step in the protocol, added a universal primer site, and cDNA carried unique molecular identifiers. MiXCR was run by TCRdb on the 5' RACE reads, yielding one entry per CDR3 protein. Of about 920,000 distinct CDR3 sequences listed, roughly an eighth are singletons. These data belong to a study of identical twins. Overall study results and limits: Out-of-frame alpha sequences shared by twins showed excess low generation probability.

These same data were also listed under a study on yellow fever vaccine responses in identical twins. From that paper: Twins reportedly showed a vaccine T cell response that seemed partly convergent and partly personalized.

Source material: PBMCs. This chain joins TRBV9 and TRBJ2-3; 8 positions match TRBD2. This sequence originates from a woman aged 18-35 years in good health. The CDR3 loop reads CASSQAGERTDTQYF. The CDR3 DNA reads as TGTGCCAGCAGCCAAGCGGGAGAGAGGACAGATACGCAGTATTTT.